A single sample is the source of the 18 T cell receptor beta chains below, sequenced in a study of blood T cell repertoires in COVID-19. Assay used: immunoSEQ multiplex PCR; TCRdb lists only in-frame clones, some missing. The table includes about 170,000 clones, 80% to 90% detected once. The specimen was PBMCs or T cells enriched from blood (not recorded which). The receptors here all came from a man aged 50-60 years who had recovered from COVID-19.

This sequence joins TRBV4-2 and TRBJ1-5, with TRBD1 as a possible D gene (5 bases). From germline, CDR1 is LGHNA and CDR2 YNFKEQ. V gave up 6 bases and J gave up 5 bases, with 14 bases separating them. The CDR3 runs 14 residues. The CDR3 protein is CASRKGEVDQPQHF. CDR3 nucleotide sequence: TGTGCCAGCAGGAAAGGGGAGGTTGATCAGCCCCAGCATTTT.

The CDR3 protein is CATSETGNQPQHF. The CDR3 DNA follows: TGTGCCACCAGTGAAACAGGGAATCAGCCCCAGCATTTT. This chain joins TRBV24-1 and TRBJ1-5; tentative D call: TRBD1 (6 bases). Germline V gives CDR1 KGHDR, CDR2 SFDVKD. CDR3 size: 13 residues. V lost 4 bases and J lost 4, with 7 bases in between.

The rearrangement uses TRBV28 and TRBJ1-6; 7 nucleotides agree with TRBD1. The germline V gene encodes CDR1 MDHEN and CDR2 SYDVKM. The CDR3 contains 15 residues. The J segment lost 8 bases and the V segment lost 6 bases, leaving 10 bases of the junction unmatched. The CDR3 is CASSRTGLFYSPLHF. CDR3 DNA sequence: TGTGCCAGCAGCCGGACAGGTCTCTTCTATTCACCCCTCCACTTT.

This sequence joins TRBV24-1 and TRBJ1-6; D perhaps matches TRBD1 (6 bases). Looked up from germline, CDR1 is KGHDR and CDR2 is SFDVKD. The CDR3 totals 16 residues. Trimming left V 2 bases short and J 10 bases short, with 17 bases between. The CDR3 sequence is CATSDSTTGYGSPLHF. CDR3 sequence (DNA): TGTGCCACCAGTGATTCGACAACAGGGTATGGCTCACCCCTCCACTTT.

The chain couples TRBV18 to TRBJ1-4, with 8 bases that match TRBD1. CDR1 is KGHSH, CDR2 LQKENI, per germline. V shed 3 bases and J 0 bases; nucleotides not matched to a gene: 6. The CDR3 runs 17 residues. The CDR3 sequence: CASSPGTGGPTNEKLFF. CDR3 coding DNA: TGTGCCAGCTCACCGGGGACAGGAGGACCAACTAATGAAAAACTGTTTTTT.

The chain couples TRBV19 to TRBJ2-5; 8 bases align to TRBD2. V was clipped by 4 bases and J by 2 bases; unmatched bases: 6. The germline gives CDR1 LNHDA, CDR2 SQIVND (reference sequence). The CDR3 spans 15 residues. The CDR3 DNA reads TGTGCCAGTAGTAACCGGGAGGGACCACAAGAGACCCAGTACTTC. As protein: CASSNREGPQETQYF.

This clone was counted between two and nine times. The V gene is TRBV4-1, the J gene TRBJ2-3; 9 nucleotides agree with TRBD2. Germline CDR1 reads MGHRA; CDR2 reads YSYEKL. J lost 4 bases, V lost 0 bases, and 2 bases had no gene match. The CDR3 is 15 residues long. The CDR3 DNA follows: TGCGCCAGCAGCCAAGATAGCGGGGGTTCAGATACGCAGTATTTT. Residues: CASSQDSGGSDTQYF.

The chain is built from TRBV19 and TRBJ1-6, with TRBD1 identical over 9 bases. The germline V gene has CDR1 LNHDA and CDR2 SQIVND (reference sequence). The V and J ends lost 6 bases and 5 bases, in that order; junction bases with no gene match: 2. This CDR3 contains 14 residues. The CDR3 region has the DNA TGTGCCAGTAGCGGACAGGGGAATAATTCACCCCTCCACTTT. Residues: CASSGQGNNSPLHF.

This clone was picked up one time. The J gene is TRBJ1-1, the V gene TRBV15, with D possibly matching TRBD1 (6 bases). V dropped 0 bases and J dropped 6 bases, with 20 bases sitting between them. Germline lookup yields CDR1 LNHNV and CDR2 YYDKDF (reference sequence). The CDR3 has 17 amino acids. The chain's CDR3 is CATSRDNRQGQSPEAFF. CDR3 DNA sequence: TGTGCCACCAGCAGAGATAATAGGCAGGGGCAGTCTCCTGAAGCTTTCTTT.

The chain has TRBV5-6 and TRBJ1-1; 9 bases are shared with TRBD1. V lost 2 bases to trimming and J lost 1 base; unmatched junction nucleotides: 9. The CDR3 sequence is 17 residues long. The V gene's germline CDR1 is SGHDT and CDR2 YYEEEE. CDR3 in amino acids: CASSFTGTGFRNTEAFF. CDR3 DNA: TGTGCCAGCAGCTTTACCGGGACAGGGTTTAGGAACACTGAAGCTTTCTTT.

V and J are TRBV7-2 and TRBJ2-5, with 10 bases aligning to TRBD1. This CDR3 is built from 15 residues. V was pared by 5 bases and J by 5 bases, with 8 bases of the junction left unmatched. Germline CDR1 reads SGHTA; CDR2 reads FQGNSA. The CDR3 sequence is CASSAGTGVGETQYF. The CDR3 coding sequence is TGTGCCAGCAGCGCCGGGACAGGGGTCGGGGAGACCCAGTACTTC.

This chain joins TRBV11-1 and TRBJ1-2; 11 nucleotides match TRBD1. The V segment lost 5 bases and the J segment 8 bases; nucleotides outside the gene matches: 13. The CDR3 is 16 amino acids. Germline values: CDR1 SGHAT, CDR2 FQDESV (reference sequence). The CDR3 DNA sequence: TGTGCCAGCAGCCAACGGACAGGGGGCGAATTCGGCGGCTACACCTTC. It specifies CASSQRTGGEFGGYTF. Filled out from reference TRBV11-1 and TRBJ1-2, the complete variable domain reads EAEVAQSPRYKITEKSQAVAFWCDPISGHATLYWYRQILGQGPELLVQFQDESVVDDSQLPKDRFSAERLKGVDSTLKIQPAELGDSAMYLCASSQRTGGEFGGYTFGSGTRLTVV.

CDR3 region: CASGQQGDFGSPLHF. The CDR3 coding sequence is TGTGCCAGTGGGCAACAGGGGGATTTTGGCTCACCCCTCCACTTT. The chain employs TRBV19 and TRBJ1-6, with 8 bases matching TRBD1. This CDR3 has 15 amino acids. Losses at the gene ends were 8 bases for V and 10 bases for J; bases not matched to a gene: 13. Germline CDR1 LNHDA, CDR2 SQIVND (reference sequence).

The rearrangement uses TRBV4-1 and TRBJ2-1; TRBD2 is a possible D gene (5 bases). The CDR3 is 14 amino acids. V was pared by 4 bases and J by 8 bases, with 15 bases between. In germline, CDR1 is MGHRA, CDR2 YSYEKL. In DNA, the CDR3 is TGCGCCAGCAGCCCGCCGGACTGGCCTTATGAGCAGTTCTTC. It encodes CASSPPDWPYEQFF.

This chain links TRBV4-2 with TRBJ1-1; tentatively, D is TRBD1 (6 bases). The V and J ends lost 1 base and 8 bases respectively, with 11 bases between them. The CDR3 extends over 13 amino acids. Germline CDR1 reads LGHNA; CDR2 reads YNFKEQ. The chain's CDR3 is CASSQGTAIEAFF. CDR3 sequence (DNA): TGTGCCAGCAGCCAAGGGACAGCTATCGAAGCTTTCTTT.

This chain links TRBV9 with TRBJ2-1; 8 nucleotides line up with TRBD1. This CDR3 has 15 amino acids. In germline, CDR1 is SGDLS, CDR2 YYNGEE. The V gene end was trimmed by 3 bases and the J gene end by 2 bases; junction bases not matched to a gene: 4. Here the CDR3 reads CASSEGQGPYNEQFF. CDR3 nucleotides: TGTGCCAGCAGCGAAGGACAGGGACCCTACAATGAGCAGTTCTTC. Supplemented by reference TRBV9 and TRBJ2-1, the full variable domain reads DSGVTQTPKHLITATGQRVTLRCSPRSGDLSVYWYQQSLDQGLQFLIQYYNGEERAKGNILERFSAQQFPDLHSELNLSSLELGDSALYFCASSEGQGPYNEQFFGPGTRLTVL.

The V call is TRBV2, the J call TRBJ1-1, with TRBD1 identical over 9 bases. The CDR3 loop spans 12 amino acids. The V gene's germline CDR1 is SNHLY and CDR2 FYNNEI. V was clipped by 4 bases and J by 11 bases; unmatched bases: 5. The CDR3 protein is CASSGTGVEAFF. CDR3 DNA: TGTGCCAGCAGTGGGACAGGGGTGGAGGCTTTCTTT.

This clone was observed many times. The rearrangement uses TRBV10-3 and TRBJ1-1, with D possibly matching TRBD1 (5 bases). Germline loops: CDR1 ENHRY, CDR2 SYGVKD. V was clipped by 6 bases and J by 0 bases, with 8 bases between them. CDR3 length equals 13 residues. CDR3 in amino acids: CAIRETVNTEAFF. The CDR3 DNA sequence: TGTGCCATCAGAGAGACAGTGAACACTGAAGCTTTCTTT.